The rows below give T cell receptor beta chains drawn from one sample of a study of T cells in narcolepsy. Method: immunoSEQ multiplex PCR; TCRdb's copy keeps in-frame clones and lacks some. The top ten hold 14% of the sample, which has approximately 17,000 clones, about two thirds seen once. The sample comprised CD45RA- memory CD8+ T cells from PBMCs. These receptors were collected from a human donor with narcolepsy. Each CDR3 is given with its conserved first and last residue. Fields, in order: CDR3 DNA, CDR3 protein, clone size, J gene, D gene, V gene. The D gene is left open where the match is weak. Size is stated for part of the rows, as once, few or many counts, or as a class when the clone is expanded.

DNA: TGTGCCAGCAGTGACAGTAGAGGCTATGGCTACACCTTC
CDR3: CASSDSRGYGYTF
size: .
J: TRBJ1-2
D: .
V: TRBV2

DNA: TGTGCCAGCAGTTACCGTCCCCGCGACACTGAAGCTTTCTTT
CDR3: CASSYRPRDTEAFF
size: .
J: TRBJ1-1
D: .
V: TRBV27

DNA: TGTGCCAGCAGCCACCTCGGGTCACCCCTCCACTTT
CDR3: CASSHLGSPLHF
size: .
J: TRBJ1-6
D: .
V: TRBV2

DNA: TGTGCCAGCCCCGCCGGCCGGGGTAGCGGGAAAGTTAATGAGCAGTTCTTC
CDR3: CASPAGRGSGKVNEQFF
size: .
J: TRBJ2-1
D: TRBD2
V: TRBV5-3

DNA: TGTGCCAGCAGCTTGGGCGGCGGAGGGATCAATGAGCAGTTCTTC
CDR3: CASSLGGGGINEQFF
size: .
J: TRBJ2-1
D: .
V: TRBV5-6

DNA: TGTGCCAGCAGCGCGGATAGCGGGAGTTCGAATACGCAGTATTTT
CDR3: CASSADSGSSNTQYF
size: once
J: TRBJ2-3
D: TRBD2
V: TRBV9

DNA: TGTGCCAGCAGTTCTAGCGGGAGCACAGATACGCAGTATTTT
CDR3: CASSSSGSTDTQYF
size: .
J: TRBJ2-3
D: TRBD2
V: TRBV2

DNA: TGTGCCAGCAGCCCGGAAACCAAAGAGACCCAGTACTTC
CDR3: CASSPETKETQYF
size: .
J: TRBJ2-5
D: .
V: TRBV5-4

DNA: TGTGCCAGCAGCCATACAGGGGGCGAAGCAGATACGCAGTATTTT
CDR3: CASSHTGGEADTQYF
size: .
J: TRBJ2-3
D: TRBD1
V: TRBV7-9

DNA: TGTGCCAGCAGCTACCCGCCTACCAACCCTTCAGATACGCAGTATTTT
CDR3: CASSYPPTNPSDTQYF
size: .
J: TRBJ2-3
D: .
V: TRBV7-2

DNA: TGTGCCAGTAGTATGCCTCCTCGTAGCGGGAAATCCTACGAGCAGTACTTC
CDR3: CASSMPPRSGKSYEQYF
size: .
J: TRBJ2-7
D: TRBD2
V: TRBV19

DNA: TGTGCCAGCAGTTACGGTGGGCCCGCTAGCCAAGAGACCCAGTACTTC
CDR3: CASSYGGPASQETQYF
size: .
J: TRBJ2-5
D: .
V: TRBV6-5

DNA: TGTGCCAGCAGCTCCCGACAGGGTTTGGACAATGAGCAGTTCTTC
CDR3: CASSSRQGLDNEQFF
size: .
J: TRBJ2-1
D: TRBD1
V: TRBV14

DNA: TGTGCCAGCAGTCAGGACAGGGGGCTTTTTCCCCTCCACTTT
CDR3: CASSQDRGLFPLHF
size: .
J: TRBJ1-6
D: TRBD1
V: TRBV27

DNA: TGTGCCAGCAGCCCCCGGGGGGTGACTAATGAAAAACTGTTTTTT
CDR3: CASSPRGVTNEKLFF
size: few
J: TRBJ1-4
D: .
V: TRBV9

DNA: TGCGCCAGCAGTCAGGACAGGCGGGATGGTGAAAAACTGTTTTTT
CDR3: CASSQDRRDGEKLFF
size: once
J: TRBJ1-4
D: TRBD1
V: TRBV5-1

DNA: TGTGCCAGCAGCCAACCCCCCGGGGCCCTCACAGATACGCAGTATTTT
CDR3: CASSQPPGALTDTQYF
size: .
J: TRBJ2-3
D: .
V: TRBV7-6

DNA: TGTGCCAGCAGTGAAGCGCCTGGACCAAGGGGCACAGATACGCAGTATTTT
CDR3: CASSEAPGPRGTDTQYF
size: .
J: TRBJ2-3
D: .
V: TRBV6-1

DNA: TGTGCCAGCAGCTTAGGGGGCGGGGACAGACGACTGTATGAGCAGTTCTTC
CDR3: CASSLGGGDRRLYEQFF
size: .
J: TRBJ2-1
D: .
V: TRBV13

DNA: TGTGCCAGCAGTCACGGACAGGTTCTGAACACTGAAGCTTTCTTT
CDR3: CASSHGQVLNTEAFF
size: .
J: TRBJ1-1
D: TRBD1
V: TRBV6-5

DNA: TGTGCCAGCAACGTCCGGGATTCACCCCTCCACTTT
CDR3: CASNVRDSPLHF
size: .
J: TRBJ1-6
D: .
V: TRBV2

DNA: TGTGCCAGCAGCGATAGCTATGGCTACACCTTC
CDR3: CASSDSYGYTF
size: .
J: TRBJ1-2
D: .
V: TRBV9

DNA: TGTGCCAGCAGTTTCCCAGACCAAGAGACCCAGTACTTC
CDR3: CASSFPDQETQYF
size: .
J: TRBJ2-5
D: .
V: TRBV28

DNA: TGTGCCATCAGTGATCCTAGCGGGGGGGCAGCAGATACGCAGTATTTT
CDR3: CAISDPSGGAADTQYF
size: .
J: TRBJ2-3
D: TRBD2
V: TRBV10-3

DNA: TGTGCAAGTCGCCCAGGACTCCGGCAGGGAGGCAATCAGCCCCAGCATTTT
CDR3: CASRPGLRQGGNQPQHF
size: .
J: TRBJ1-5
D: .
V: TRBV12-2

DNA: TGTGCCAGCAGCCCCGACAGGGGCGGCAATCAGCCCCAGCATTTT
CDR3: CASSPDRGGNQPQHF
size: .
J: TRBJ1-5
D: TRBD1
V: TRBV6-6

DNA: TGTGCCAGCAGCCTCGCCGGGACAGTAAATCAGCCCCAGCATTTT
CDR3: CASSLAGTVNQPQHF
size: .
J: TRBJ1-5
D: TRBD1
V: TRBV7-8

DNA: TGTGCCACCCTGGAAATAACGTCGGATACGCAGTATTTT
CDR3: CATLEITSDTQYF
size: .
J: TRBJ2-3
D: .
V: TRBV10-3

DNA: TGTGCCAGCAGTGACGCCAGGGGCAATGAGCAGTTCTTC
CDR3: CASSDARGNEQFF
size: once
J: TRBJ2-1
D: .
V: TRBV2

DNA: TGTGCCAGCAGCTTATACAAAGGCGGGGGAGAGACCCAGTACTTC
CDR3: CASSLYKGGGETQYF
size: .
J: TRBJ2-5
D: TRBD2
V: TRBV11-2

DNA: TGTGCCAGCAGCTCCTCGGGGGTTGGCTACGAGCAGTACTTC
CDR3: CASSSSGVGYEQYF
size: few
J: TRBJ2-7
D: .
V: TRBV9

DNA: TGTGCCAGCAGCATTAGGTTTCTAGAGTACAATGAGCAGTTCTTC
CDR3: CASSIRFLEYNEQFF
size: once
J: TRBJ2-1
D: .
V: TRBV5-6

DNA: TGTGCTTTCCGGGACAGGGACTACGAGCAGTACTTC
CDR3: CAFRDRDYEQYF
size: few
J: TRBJ2-7
D: TRBD1
V: TRBV10-3

DNA: TGTGCCAGCAGTGTGACAGGGGGCGGGTTTGACTCTGGAAACACCATATATTTT
CDR3: CASSVTGGGFDSGNTIYF
size: .
J: TRBJ1-3
D: TRBD1
V: TRBV27

DNA: TGTGCCAGCAGCTCGGAGTGGGGGCTCCGCGAAAAACTGTTTTTT
CDR3: CASSSEWGLREKLFF
size: .
J: TRBJ1-4
D: .
V: TRBV11-2

DNA: TGTGCCAGCAGTCCGGATTTCCGCGAGGGTTTCTTT
CDR3: CASSPDFREGFF
size: .
J: TRBJ1-1
D: .
V: TRBV28

DNA: TGCGCCAGCAGCTTGTCCCGGAGCGCGTACAAGAACACTGAAGCTTTCTTT
CDR3: CASSLSRSAYKNTEAFF
size: once
J: TRBJ1-1
D: .
V: TRBV5-1

DNA: TGTGCCAGCAGCTTCGGGACAAGCTCCTACAATGAGCAGTTCTTC
CDR3: CASSFGTSSYNEQFF
size: .
J: TRBJ2-1
D: .
V: TRBV13

DNA: TGTGCCAGCAAGCCCGGGGCCGAGACCTACGAGCAGTACTTC
CDR3: CASKPGAETYEQYF
size: .
J: TRBJ2-7
D: .
V: TRBV6-5

DNA: TGCGCCAGCAGTGAGCCCGGGACTCTCGGCGAGCAGTACTTC
CDR3: CASSEPGTLGEQYF
size: .
J: TRBJ2-7
D: .
V: TRBV10-1

DNA: TGTGCCAGCAGCTTAGCGAGAGGGGGAGAGTCACCCCTCCACTTT
CDR3: CASSLARGGESPLHF
size: .
J: TRBJ1-6
D: .
V: TRBV7-6

DNA: TGTGCCAGCAGAGGAACAGGGGTCATAGAAGCTTTCTTT
CDR3: CASRGTGVIEAFF
size: few
J: TRBJ1-1
D: TRBD1
V: TRBV2

DNA: TGTGCCACCAGCAGAGGAACGGGACTCTACGAGCAGTACTTC
CDR3: CATSRGTGLYEQYF
size: .
J: TRBJ2-7
D: .
V: TRBV15

DNA: TGTGCCAGTGAGGAGGGGGCCTACGAGCAGTACTTC
CDR3: CASEEGAYEQYF
size: .
J: TRBJ2-7
D: .
V: TRBV2

DNA: TGTGCCAGCAGTTTCGGGGAAGGACGCTACACCTTC
CDR3: CASSFGEGRYTF
size: .
J: TRBJ1-2
D: .
V: TRBV28

DNA: TGTGCCAGTAGTAGTCGGGTAGCGGGAGATGGGGCCTACGAGCAGTACTTC
CDR3: CASSSRVAGDGAYEQYF
size: few
J: TRBJ2-7
D: TRBD2
V: TRBV19

DNA: TGCGCCAGCAGCCAAGCGGACAGCCCGCGGACAGATACGCAGTATTTT
CDR3: CASSQADSPRTDTQYF
size: few
J: TRBJ2-3
D: .
V: TRBV4-1

DNA: TGTGCCAGCAGCATAGCAGCCGATACGCAGTATTTT
CDR3: CASSIAADTQYF
size: .
J: TRBJ2-3
D: .
V: TRBV5-4